This TCR beta chain was documented in a study of siplizumab effects on memory and regulatory T cells (dated by TCRdb to the late 2010s). Describing the broader study: The effect of the anti-CD2 antibody siplizumab on alloreactive T-cell subsets was examined in allogeneic mixed lymphocyte reactions constructed from human PBMCs. Study-level results and caveats: Whether proliferating Tregs from siplizumab cultures were suppressive was not functionally confirmed. Because sequences at frequencies below about 10^-5 were poorly captured, only a minor fraction of alloreactive clones could be mapped back to unstimulated subsets. Greater diversity appeared to be present in unstimulated naive T cells than in memory T cells, and a substantial contribution to the alloresponse seemed to be made by naive cells. The cumulative frequency of alloreactive sequences traceable to unstimulated CD4+ memory T cells was significantly reduced by siplizumab. Roughly 80-97% of proliferating CD4+ or CD8+ clones could not be assigned a naive or memory phenotype. Among mappable alloreactive CD4+ clones, an average Treg-derived fraction of about 69% was observed with siplizumab, compared with 25% to 30% in control reactions.

Inclusive of the bounding cysteine and phenylalanine, the CDR3 is 17 residues long. The kept DNA is CDR3 alone, 51 bases in frame from the first base. CDR1 and CDR2 were assigned from the germline V gene as SGHRS and YFSETQ. V trim: 2 bases; J trim: 4 bases; unmatched bases: 7. Comment on this clone: Its antigen specificity is not known. Base qualities are not at hand, and no much larger clone is one base apart.

The library was produced with the immunoSEQ multiplex PCR assay. Approximately 100,000 TCR templates per sample were assayed on the deep sequencing platform. Genomic DNA extracted from sorted T cells was used for TCRbeta CDR3 sequencing. Concerning the study's data processing: The R programming language was used for clonal analysis of TCRbeta CDR3 data. Alloreactive CD4+ and CD8+ clones were identified by comparing unstimulated samples to CFSE-low samples taken after the reaction. Regulatory or non-regulatory origin of alloreactive CD4+ clones was assigned by matching sequences to the sorted unstimulated Treg and non-Treg repertoires. Drawn from immuneACCESS, this table holds only the in-frame rearrangements with V and J called that TCRdb kept. Clones are partly lost; checked studies trace under half to an unresolved V gene and leave the rest unexplained. V and J calls and clone size are as listed in that table; D and trimming were resolved from the DNA. The sample yields tens of thousands of clones; roughly 90% were counted once. The ten largest clones take up roughly 0.25% of the sample.

Additional sequencing covered unstimulated subsets from three donor pairs, namely CD8+ effector memory, CD4+ naive, CD8+ TEMRA, CD4+ memory and CD8+ naive. Sorted unstimulated T cells, along with proliferating T cells recovered from mixed lymphocyte reactions, underwent TCRbeta CDR3 sequencing. Fresh whole blood from roughly 10 HLA-typed healthy donors was used to isolate PBMCs. The chain links TRBV5-1 with TRBJ2-3, and TRBD2 matches 13 of the central bases. The receptor's source is a human donor in good health. The material sequenced was naive CD4+ T cells sorted from blood. This specimen's cell subset or site label, interpreted: unstimulated naive T cells. CDR3 loop: CASSLKGLAGKADTQYF. Here is the DNA: TGCGCCAGCAGCTTAAAGGGACTAGCGGGAAAAGCAGATACGCAGTATTTT.